This entry features one T cell receptor (beta chain) sequence. The target antigen is unknown. At one end, the junction sequence differs from germline, possibly due to a read error. This entry comes from a study of identical twins. CDR1 and CDR2 (germline): SGHDT, YYEEEE. This CDR3 comprises 14 residues. Whole-study results and caveats: Without tracking the same donors, conclusions rested on cross-sectional statistical analysis. Models underpredicted monozygotic twin sharing of out-of-frame TCR alpha.

Template switching created a universal primer site, and the cDNA included unique molecular identifiers. TCRdb passed the 5' RACE reads through MiXCR, listing each CDR3 protein once. The profile covers some 1,600,000 distinct CDR3 sequences, with less than 40% appearing a single time and about 0.3% taken by the ten largest. The TCR was taken from a newborn girl in good health. Specimen: cord blood. This chain connects TRBV5-6 to TRBJ2-7; 11 bases line up with TRBD1. CDR3 sequence (DNA): TGTGCCAGCAACTTGGGACAGGGGGCCTACGAGCAGTACTTC. Protein sequence: CASNLGQGAYEQYF.